The TCR beta chain described here comes from a study of blood T cell repertoires in COVID-19. As for the study in general: T cells, B-cell-depleted T cells, or PBMCs supplied cDNA or gDNA.

V lost 5 bases to trimming and J lost 3 bases, with 17 bases between them. Germline CDR1 and CDR2: MGHRA and YSYEKL. The length of the CDR3 is 16 residues. While infection was still active, Seattle patients were enrolled and then followed longitudinally. Measured with immunoSEQ multiplex PCR; TCRdb has only the in-frame clones, and not every one. Counted here are around 55,000 clones, about 91% occurring once; the ten biggest clones make up roughly 3.7%. The V call is TRBV4-1, the J call TRBJ2-1; weak D call: TRBD2 (5 bases). The sample taken for sequencing was peripheral blood. This sequence originates from a man aged 35-49 years with COVID-19, enrolled during active disease. The CDR3 region has the DNA TGCGCCAGCAGCGGAAAATCAGGCGAGGGCTACAATGAGCAGTTCTTC. This sequence encodes CASSGKSGEGYNEQFF.